The 2 T cell receptor beta chains below all came from one sample that was sequenced in a study of T cell responses to AZD1222 COVID-19 vaccine. Profiling relied on immunoSEQ multiplex PCR, and the TCRdb table lists in-frame clones only, not all of them. The top ten hold approximately 0.52% of the sample, which has hundreds of thousands of clones, approximately 94% seen once. The input for sequencing was peripheral blood, taken 28 days after the second AZD1222 dose. The receptors stem from an adult who received the AZD1222 COVID-19 vaccine.

This rearrangement joins TRBV6-2 or TRBV6-3 to TRBJ1-5, with unresolved D. Trimming pared 0 bases from V and 2 bases from J, leaving 14 bases between. The germline V gene has CDR1 MNHEY and CDR2 SVGEGT. The CDR3 totals 17 residues. The CDR3 DNA is TGTGCCAGCAGTTACTCCAGAGGTCCGGTGGGCAATCAGCCCCAGCATTTT. This sequence encodes CASSYSRGPVGNQPQHF.

This clone was counted once. V usage is TRBV2 and J usage is TRBJ1-6, with 7 bases lining up with TRBD1. With 4 bases clipped from V and 7 bases from J, the junction kept 7 bases outside the gene matches. CDR1 is SNHLY and CDR2 is FYNNEI in the germline V gene. This CDR3 has 15 residues. CDR3 in amino acids: CASSGDQGVNSPLHF. The CDR3 nucleotides read TGTGCCAGCAGTGGAGACCAGGGGGTCAATTCACCCCTCCACTTT.